These T cell receptor beta chains were read from a single sample in a study of CD8 T cells in Susac syndrome. Each CDR3 protein gets one entry after TCRdb re-called the immunoSEQ multiplex PCR reads with MiXCR. The table lists about 190,000 distinct CDR3 sequences, more than 90% of them singletons, with roughly 0.093% in the top ten. The sequenced material came from CD4+ T cells from PBMCs. All receptors come from a human donor with Susac syndrome. The CDR3 runs from the conserved cysteine through the conserved F or W. D genes are given only for firm matches. Clone size is shown for a subset of rows, as once, few, many or a class of expanded clone.

D: .; V: TRBV20-1; size: .; J: TRBJ2-6; DNA: TGCAGTGCTCATCTACAGGACGCCAGCTCTGGGGCCAACGTCCTGACTTTC; CDR3: CSAHLQDASSGANVLTF
D: .; V: TRBV20-1; size: .; J: TRBJ1-5; DNA: TGCAGTGCTAGAAAGGGGAGCAATCAGCCCCAGCATTTT; CDR3: CSARKGSNQPQHF
D: .; V: TRBV7-9; size: .; J: TRBJ1-3; DNA: TGTGCCAGCAGCTTCTTAAACACCATATATTTT; CDR3: CASSFLNTIYF
D: TRBD2; V: TRBV14; size: once; J: TRBJ2-3; DNA: TGTGCCAGCAGCCCCTTGAGGACTAGCCACAGCACAGATACGCAGTATTTT; CDR3: CASSPLRTSHSTDTQYF
D: .; V: TRBV3-1; size: .; J: TRBJ2-1; DNA: TGTGCCAGCTCAGCTATCGGGGGCCTATACAATGAGCAGTTCTTC; CDR3: CASSAIGGLYNEQFF
D: .; V: TRBV30; size: .; J: TRBJ2-4; DNA: TGTGCCTGGAGTGGGGACTCAAGAGGGGACATTCAGTACTTC; CDR3: CAWSGDSRGDIQYF
D: TRBD2; V: TRBV20-1; size: .; J: TRBJ2-5; DNA: TGCAGTTTTCAGCGGGGGGGCGGGGAAGAGACCCAGTACTTC; CDR3: CSFQRGGGEETQYF
D: .; V: TRBV30; size: .; J: TRBJ2-1; DNA: TGTGCCTGGAGTAGAGGGCAGCTAAGCTCCTACAATGAGCAGTTCTTC; CDR3: CAWSRGQLSSYNEQFF
D: .; V: TRBV29-1; size: once; J: TRBJ2-1; DNA: TGCAGCGTTGAAGATCCGGGAATCTGGGCCAATGAGCAGTTCTTC; CDR3: CSVEDPGIWANEQFF
D: TRBD1; V: TRBV6-2/TRBV6-3; size: once; J: TRBJ2-1; DNA: TGTGCCAGCAGTTCCTGGGGACAGGGTGTCGATGAGCAGTTCTTC; CDR3: CASSSWGQGVDEQFF
D: .; V: TRBV7-9; size: .; J: TRBJ2-6; DNA: TGTGCCAGCAGCTTAGCGACTCAAACTGGGGCCAACGTCCTGACTTTC; CDR3: CASSLATQTGANVLTF
D: .; V: TRBV6-5; size: .; J: TRBJ2-5; DNA: TGTGCCAGCAGTTACATGGAGACCCAGTACTTC; CDR3: CASSYMETQYF
D: .; V: TRBV4-1; size: .; J: TRBJ2-5; DNA: TGCGCCAGCAGCCAAGTTAGTGACGGCGTAGCGACCCAGTACTTC; CDR3: CASSQVSDGVATQYF
D: .; V: TRBV7-8; size: .; J: TRBJ2-5; DNA: TGTGCCAGCAGCCGCGACCGAGACCAAGAGACCCAGTACTTC; CDR3: CASSRDRDQETQYF
D: .; V: TRBV9; size: .; J: TRBJ2-3; DNA: TGTGCCAGCAGCGTAGTTGCGTTCAGCACAGATACGCAGTATTTT; CDR3: CASSVVAFSTDTQYF
D: .; V: TRBV9; size: .; J: TRBJ1-2; DNA: TGTGCCAGCAGCGCAAGAGCTAACTATGGCTACACCTTC; CDR3: CASSARANYGYTF
D: .; V: TRBV30; size: .; J: TRBJ1-2; DNA: TGTGCCTGGAGCTCGTCCGGACAGATCTTC; CDR3: CAWSSSGQIF
D: TRBD2; V: TRBV30; size: .; J: TRBJ2-3; DNA: TGTGCCTGGACTAGCGGGGGGGGGAATACGCAGTATTTT; CDR3: CAWTSGGGNTQYF
D: .; V: TRBV4-1; size: once; J: TRBJ2-7; DNA: TGCGCCAGCAGCCAAGTCGGTACACAGCAGTACTTC; CDR3: CASSQVGTQQYF
D: .; V: TRBV6-5; size: .; J: TRBJ2-3; DNA: TGTGCCAGCAGTTACTCGCAGGCCTCGGATACGCAGTATTTT; CDR3: CASSYSQASDTQYF